This TCR beta chain appears in the sequencing data of a study of T cells after posttransplantation cyclophosphamide (dated by TCRdb to 2015 to 2016). At the level of the whole study: Using TRB sequencing, the study followed how the T cell repertoire rebuilt after myeloablative bone marrow transplantation with posttransplantation cyclophosphamide given as GVHD prophylaxis. Samples from 30 to 40 PTCy-treated patients and roughly 17 related bone marrow donors of those patients were subjected to antigen receptor sequencing. Blood from all 35 or so PTCy patients with 1-year posttransplant specimens was subjected to TRB sequencing. TRB sequencing was also done on up to roughly 3 additional blood samples from 2 to 5.2 years after transplant in 3 patients, and on pretransplant blood from 4 patients. Because TRA and TRB clonality were tightly correlated in nine or ten samples, subsequent TCR analyses were focused on TRB only. Public TRB sequences were queried against a database of over 3,000 sequences associated with responses to pathogens, tumor antigens, self-antigens and alloantigens.

What the treatment or condition label conveys for this sample: high-dose cyclophosphamide on days +3 and +4 as single-agent GVHD prophylaxis. Busulfan and fludarabine conditioning, a related or unrelated marrow graft, and cyclophosphamide on days +3 and +4 were given to PTCy patients. The PTCy-treated patients were enrolled in a prospective multi-institutional clinical trial. Peripheral blood and bone marrow mononuclear cells were isolated by Ficoll-Hypaque density centrifugation and were cryopreserved. Genomic DNA was used for TRB sequencing, which was performed with the immunoSEQ assay at survey resolution or with the hsTCRB kit. Per the source publication's procedure: The immunoSEQ software was used for initial read processing, and the LymphoSeq R package was used for repertoire analyses. For each TRB dataset, clonality was calculated as 1 minus normalized Shannon entropy, and the Gini coefficient was computed as well. To infer phenotypes in unsorted samples, TRB sequences from sorted subsets of the recipient or donor were mapped onto unsorted samples from the same recipient. This is the immuneACCESS table as TCRdb keeps it, with only in-frame sequences that have V and J called. A part of the clones is gone; compared with another copy, unresolved V genes explain less than half, and the rest is unexplained. For V, J and clone size, that table is used; D and trimming come from the DNA. This sample has under 25,000 clones, none of them a singleton. The ten largest clones capture roughly 2% of the sample.

Overall study results and their limits: The TRB repertoires of T cells infiltrating skin or the GI tract showed only limited overlap with the TRB repertoires found in blood. Across about 49 patients, TRB clonality was highly associated with recipient CMV seropositivity and CMV reactivation, and PTCy diversity was similar to diversity in CNI/methotrexate controls. At 1-2 months, donor-recipient similarity was low but rose over the first year, and the later blood repertoires were often dominated by donor CD8+ memory clones.

This clone was observed many times. The antigen this receptor binds is unknown. Qualities for individual bases were not recorded, and no much larger clone is one base off. From cysteine to phenylalanine, the CDR3 is 16 amino acids long. CDR3 DNA is the only sequence kept; it has 48 bases, read in frame from the first base. Per the germline V gene, SGHAT is the CDR1 and FQNNGV is the CDR2. Trimming removed 0 bases from V and 7 bases from J; the gene matches leave 9 bases unexplained. The chain couples TRBV11-2 to TRBJ2-1; TRBD2 lines up with 7 middle nucleotides. The sequence came from a male patient aged 18-30 years who received an allogeneic stem cell transplant from a related donor, was CMV-positive, and had no GVHD. Because of the transplant, the T cells may be the graft donor's rather than the patient's own. Specimen: PBMCs, collected after allogeneic stem cell transplant with posttransplant cyclophosphamide. The sequenced DNA: TGTGCCAGCAGCTTAGATAGGAGGTCGCGGGAGAATGAGCAGTTCTTC. Its protein is CASSLDRRSRENEQFF.